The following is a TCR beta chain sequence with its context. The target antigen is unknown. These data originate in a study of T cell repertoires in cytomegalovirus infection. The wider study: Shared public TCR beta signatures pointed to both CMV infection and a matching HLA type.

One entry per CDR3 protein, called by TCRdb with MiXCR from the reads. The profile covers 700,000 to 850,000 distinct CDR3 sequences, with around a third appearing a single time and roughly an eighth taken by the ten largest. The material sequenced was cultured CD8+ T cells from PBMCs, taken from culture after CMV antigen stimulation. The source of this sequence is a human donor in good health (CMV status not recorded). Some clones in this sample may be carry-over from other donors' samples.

CDR3: CASSYVGLSYEQYV. Written as DNA, the CDR3 is TGTGCCAGCAGTTACGTAGGGCTCAGCTACGAGCAGTACGTC. V gene TRBV6-2 or TRBV6-3 combines with J gene TRBJ2-7; D uncertain. V lost 2 bases to trimming and J lost 3 bases, with 11 bases between them. CDR1 and CDR2 (germline): MNHEY, SVGEGT. This CDR3 spans 14 amino acids.